The rows below give T cell receptor beta chains drawn from one sample of a study of T-cell memory formation after mild COVID-19. TCRdb redid the calling of the 5' RACE reads with MiXCR, one entry per CDR3 protein. The table shows approximately 340,000 distinct CDR3 sequences, with 10% to 15% occurring only once. The material sequenced was PBMCs or a T cell subset sorted from them (not recorded which). The receptors were sampled from a man younger than 35 who had mild COVID-19 (a few samples of this study predate the infection). Cell type and time point are not known. CDR3s include the opening cysteine and the closing phenylalanine or tryptophan. A D gene is named only where the DNA matches it firmly. Clone size, where shown, is once, few, many, or a class for clones that have expanded.

j_gene | v_gene | abundance | d_gene | CDR3nt | CDR3aa
TRBJ2-7 | TRBV20-1 | few | NA | TGCAGTGCCGTCGGACTTCTTAATTCCTACGAGCAGTACTTC | CSAVGLLNSYEQYF
TRBJ2-5 | TRBV15 | few | TRBD2 | TGTGCCACCAGCAGAGTGCTAGCGGGGATGAAAGAGACCCAGTACTTC | CATSRVLAGMKETQYF
TRBJ2-7 | TRBV10-3 | few | TRBD1 | TGTGCCATCAGTCGGGACAGGGTTGACGAGCAGTACTTC | CAISRDRVDEQYF
TRBJ2-3 | TRBV4-1 | few | NA | TGCGCCAGCAGCCAAGTGTCGCAGGACCGCACAGATACGCAGTATTTT | CASSQVSQDRTDTQYF
TRBJ2-1 | TRBV7-3 | few | NA | TGTGCCAGCAGCCCCGGAGGGGAATACAATGAGCAGTTCTTC | CASSPGGEYNEQFF
TRBJ1-1 | TRBV20-1 | few | TRBD1 | TGCAGTGCTAGAGACGAGACAGGGATGAACACTGAAGCTTTCTTT | CSARDETGMNTEAFF
TRBJ1-1 | TRBV7-9 | NA | NA | TGTGCCAGCAGCAAGGATGGAGCTGAAGCTTTCTTT | CASSKDGAEAFF
TRBJ2-1 | TRBV12-3/TRBV12-4 | few | NA | TGTGCCAGCGGAAAATACGGGAGCAATGAGCAGTTCTTC | CASGKYGSNEQFF
TRBJ2-5 | TRBV10-3 | many | NA | TGTGCCATCAGTGACAGGGTGTACCAAGAGACCCAGTACTTC | CAISDRVYQETQYF
TRBJ2-5 | TRBV5-8 | few | NA | TGTGCCAGCAGCCCCTATGTCGGGGGGCTCGGCGAGACCCAGTACTTC | CASSPYVGGLGETQYF
TRBJ1-6 | TRBV7-6 | many | NA | TGTGCCAGCAGCGCCATGATAAGGGACAATTCACCCCTCCACTTT | CASSAMIRDNSPLHF
TRBJ2-1 | TRBV7-2 | NA | TRBD2 | TGTGCCAGCGAGCGGGGCTACTACAATGAGCAGTTCTTC | CASERGYYNEQFF
TRBJ2-5 | TRBV20-1 | NA | NA | TGCAGTGCTCCCGTTACCGGAGAGACCCAGTACTTC | CSAPVTGETQYF
TRBJ2-7 | TRBV5-5 | once | NA | TGTGCCAGCAGCCTAGAGTCGGAGGGGGCAGGCGAGCAGTACTTC | CASSLESEGAGEQYF
TRBJ1-2 | TRBV6-5 | NA | NA | TGTGCCAGCAGATCCCTTTCGGGCCTTCCCTATGGCTACACCTTC | CASRSLSGLPYGYTF
TRBJ2-5 | TRBV7-9 | NA | NA | TGTGCCAGCAGCCCACGGGGGGAACAGGGGACGAAGACCCAGTACTTC | CASSPRGEQGTKTQYF
TRBJ2-1 | TRBV4-1 | NA | TRBD1 | TGCGCCAGCAGCCAAGGTTACCATCAGGGGGCCTACAATGAGCAGTTCTTC | CASSQGYHQGAYNEQFF
TRBJ2-3 | TRBV7-6 | few | NA | TGTGCCAGCAGCTTAGAGGGGTCGGCTAGAGGTACGCAGTATTTT | CASSLEGSARGTQYF
TRBJ1-2 | TRBV11-2 | NA | NA | TGTGCCAGCAGCCCTGGGAGTCAGCGACGAAACTATGGCTACACCTTC | CASSPGSQRRNYGYTF
TRBJ2-1 | TRBV4-1 | NA | NA | TGCGCCAGCAGCCATCCGGGACGTGACTGGAACAATGAGCAGTTCTTC | CASSHPGRDWNNEQFF
TRBJ2-2 | TRBV6-6 | NA | TRBD1 | TGTGCCGGTCGACAGGGGCCGGACACCGGGGAGCTGTTTTTT | CAGRQGPDTGELFF
TRBJ1-2 | TRBV7-9 | NA | NA | TGTGCCAGCAGCTTAGTTGGACAGAACTATGGCTACACCTTC | CASSLVGQNYGYTF
TRBJ2-5 | TRBV7-2 | NA | TRBD2 | TGTGCCAGCAGCTTAGTGCGGGGGGGCCAAGAGACCCAGTACTTC | CASSLVRGGQETQYF